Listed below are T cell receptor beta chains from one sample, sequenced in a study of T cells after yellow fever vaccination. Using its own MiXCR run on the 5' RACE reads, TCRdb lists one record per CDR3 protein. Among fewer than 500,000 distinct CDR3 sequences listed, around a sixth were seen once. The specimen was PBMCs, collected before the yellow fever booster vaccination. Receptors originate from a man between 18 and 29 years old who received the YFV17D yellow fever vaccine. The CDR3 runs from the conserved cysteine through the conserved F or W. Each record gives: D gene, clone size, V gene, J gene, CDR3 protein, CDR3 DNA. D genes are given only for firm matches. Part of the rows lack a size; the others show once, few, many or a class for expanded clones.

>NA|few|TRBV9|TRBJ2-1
CASSVVENEQFF
TGTGCCAGCAGCGTAGTGGAGAATGAGCAGTTCTTC
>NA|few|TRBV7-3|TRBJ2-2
CASSSFTGELFF
TGTGCCAGCAGCTCCTTCACCGGGGAGCTGTTTTTT
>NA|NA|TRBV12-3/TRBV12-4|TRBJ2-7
CASSGGVGIGYEQYF
TGTGCCAGCAGTGGTGGGGTGGGGATTGGTTACGAGCAGTACTTC
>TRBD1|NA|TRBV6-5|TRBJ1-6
CASSRGQASYSPLHF
TGTGCCAGCAGCCGTGGACAGGCCAGCTATTCACCCCTCCACTTT
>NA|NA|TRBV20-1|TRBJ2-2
CSAAGPTGELFF
TGCAGTGCGGCAGGTCCCACCGGGGAGCTGTTTTTT
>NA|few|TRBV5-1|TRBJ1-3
CASSIGTGMTGNTIYF
TGCGCCAGCAGCATCGGTACAGGGATGACTGGAAACACCATATATTTT
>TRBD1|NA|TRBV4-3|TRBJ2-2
CASSQGGPDREEELFF
TGCGCCAGCAGCCAAGGTGGCCCGGACAGGGAAGAGGAGCTGTTTTTT
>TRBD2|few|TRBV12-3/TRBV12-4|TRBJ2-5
CASTGSGGFQETQYF
TGTGCCAGCACCGGTAGCGGGGGCTTCCAAGAGACCCAGTACTTC
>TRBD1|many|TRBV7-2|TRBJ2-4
CASSTGQGNIQYF
TGTGCCAGCAGCACCGGACAGGGGAACATTCAGTACTTC
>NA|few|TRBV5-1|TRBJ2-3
CASSLPETDTQYF
TGCGCCAGCAGCTTGCCAGAAACAGATACGCAGTATTTT
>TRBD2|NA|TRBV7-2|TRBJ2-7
CASSSEGGLGYSYEQYF
TGTGCCAGCAGCTCCGAAGGGGGACTAGGGTATTCCTACGAGCAGTACTTC
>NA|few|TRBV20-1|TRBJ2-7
CSAREGLNHEQYF
TGCAGTGCTAGAGAAGGGTTGAACCACGAGCAGTACTTC
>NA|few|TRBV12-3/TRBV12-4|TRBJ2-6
CASAPGMTGANVLTF
TGTGCCAGCGCCCCGGGGATGACCGGGGCCAACGTCCTGACTTTC
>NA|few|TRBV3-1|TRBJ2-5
CASSPSMIGSETQYF
TGTGCCAGCAGCCCGTCCATGATTGGGTCGGAGACCCAGTACTTC
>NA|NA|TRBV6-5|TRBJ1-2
CASGKGDGYTF
TGTGCCAGCGGTAAGGGGGACGGCTACACCTTC
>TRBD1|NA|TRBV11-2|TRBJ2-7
CASSFGTGSLEQYF
TGTGCCAGCAGCTTCGGGACAGGGTCGCTCGAGCAGTACTTC
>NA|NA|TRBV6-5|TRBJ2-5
CASSYPGLSGQTQYF
TGTGCCAGCAGTTACCCCGGTTTGAGTGGTCAGACCCAGTACTTC
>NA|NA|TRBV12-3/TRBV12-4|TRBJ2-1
CASSRRTQYNEQFF
TGTGCCAGCAGTAGACGGACGCAGTACAATGAGCAGTTCTTC
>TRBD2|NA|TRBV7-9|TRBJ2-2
CASRREGGLNTGELFF
TGTGCCAGCAGGCGGGAGGGCGGACTTAACACCGGGGAGCTGTTTTTT
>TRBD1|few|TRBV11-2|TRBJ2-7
CASSLVDRAVQYF
TGTGCCAGCAGCTTAGTGGACAGGGCTGTGCAGTACTTC
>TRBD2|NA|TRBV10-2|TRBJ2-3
CASARGGGPSTDTQYF
TGCGCCAGCGCCCGGGGGGGAGGTCCTAGCACAGATACGCAGTATTTT
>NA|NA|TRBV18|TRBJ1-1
CASSPLGGVGDTEAFF
TGTGCCAGCTCACCACTCGGAGGAGTTGGGGATACTGAAGCTTTCTTT
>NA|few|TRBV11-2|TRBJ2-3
CASSGPNTDTQYF
TGTGCCAGCAGCGGACCGAACACAGATACGCAGTATTTT
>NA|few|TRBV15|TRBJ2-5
CATSRGGFQETQYF
TGTGCCACCAGCAGAGGAGGCTTCCAAGAGACCCAGTACTTC
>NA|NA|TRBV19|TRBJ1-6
CASSPTGDNSPLHF
TGTGCCAGTAGTCCGACGGGGGATAATTCACCCCTCCACTTT
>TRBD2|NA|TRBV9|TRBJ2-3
CASSLTSGGRTDTQYF
TGTGCCAGCAGCCTCACTAGCGGGGGTCGCACAGATACGCAGTATTTT
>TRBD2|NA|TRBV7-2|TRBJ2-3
CASSAAGTSGGAHTQYF
TGTGCCAGCAGCGCAGCCGGGACTAGCGGGGGGGCGCATACGCAGTATTTT
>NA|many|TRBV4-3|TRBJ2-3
CASSQVTGEPTDTQYF
TGCGCCAGCAGCCAAGTGACGGGGGAGCCCACAGATACGCAGTATTTT
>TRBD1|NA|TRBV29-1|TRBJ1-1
CSVGRGPISEAFF
TGCAGCGTTGGCAGGGGGCCGATCTCTGAAGCTTTCTTT
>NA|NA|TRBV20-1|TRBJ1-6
CSARGHPGGQDYNSPLHF
TGCAGTGCTAGAGGGCACCCCGGTGGGCAGGATTATAATTCACCCCTCCACTTT
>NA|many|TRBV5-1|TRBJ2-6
CASSLAGSGANVLTF
TGTGCCAGCAGCTTAGCAGGGTCTGGGGCCAACGTCCTGACTTTC
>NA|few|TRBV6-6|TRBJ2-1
CATLQASSYNEQFF
TGTGCCACCCTACAGGCCAGCTCCTACAATGAGCAGTTCTTC
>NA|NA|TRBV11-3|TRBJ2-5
CASSPNKETQYF
TGTGCCAGCAGCCCGAACAAAGAGACCCAGTACTTC
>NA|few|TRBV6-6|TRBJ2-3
CASTLDPWADTQYF
TGTGCCAGCACCTTGGACCCCTGGGCAGATACGCAGTATTTT
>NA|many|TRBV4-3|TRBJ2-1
CASSQDGGIGAVAYNEQFF
TGCGCCAGCAGCCAAGATGGGGGGATCGGGGCCGTAGCCTACAATGAGCAGTTCTTC
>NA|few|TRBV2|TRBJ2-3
CASIVGGVTDTQYF
TGTGCCAGCATTGTGGGCGGGGTCACAGATACGCAGTATTTT
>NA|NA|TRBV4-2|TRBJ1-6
CASSQDLGRAVTPLHF
TGTGCCAGCAGCCAAGATCTTGGCAGGGCCGTTACACCCCTCCACTTT
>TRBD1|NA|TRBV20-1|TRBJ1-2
CSAEDRAIYGYTF
TGCAGTGCGGAAGACAGGGCGATCTATGGCTACACCTTC
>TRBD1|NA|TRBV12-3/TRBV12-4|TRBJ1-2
CASTEYRQGMDGYTF
TGTGCCAGCACTGAGTACCGACAGGGTATGGACGGCTACACCTTC
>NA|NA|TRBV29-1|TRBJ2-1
CSVGGGGTPFEEQFF
TGCAGCGTTGGTGGGGGGGGGACACCCTTCGAGGAGCAGTTCTTC
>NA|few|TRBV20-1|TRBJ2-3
CSAPDRFSTDTQYF
TGCAGTGCTCCTGACAGGTTCAGCACAGATACGCAGTATTTT
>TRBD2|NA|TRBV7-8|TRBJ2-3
CASSGAGAADTQYF
TGTGCCAGCAGCGGAGCGGGGGCTGCAGATACGCAGTATTTT
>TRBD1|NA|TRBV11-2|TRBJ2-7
CASSLAGQGYEQYF
TGTGCCAGCAGCTTAGCTGGACAGGGGTACGAGCAGTACTTC
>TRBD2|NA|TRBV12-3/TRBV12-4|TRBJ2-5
CASTKGLAGEETQYF
TGTGCCAGCACCAAGGGACTAGCGGGGGAGGAGACCCAGTACTTC
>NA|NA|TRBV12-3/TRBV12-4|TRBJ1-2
CASSLRDAARGYTF
TGTGCCAGCAGTTTACGGGACGCGGCCCGAGGCTACACCTTC
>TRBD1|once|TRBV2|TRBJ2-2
CASSGQGTANTGELFF
TGTGCCAGCAGCGGACAGGGGACCGCGAACACCGGGGAGCTGTTTTTT
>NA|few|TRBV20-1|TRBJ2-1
CSARPYWNEQFF
TGCAGTGCTAGACCTTACTGGAATGAGCAGTTCTTC
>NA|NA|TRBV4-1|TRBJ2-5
CASSQGALQETQYF
TGCGCCAGCAGCCAAGGGGCCCTCCAGGAGACCCAGTACTTC
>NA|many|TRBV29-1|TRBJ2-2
CSVAGQGGGELFF
TGCAGCGTTGCCGGCCAGGGTGGCGGGGAGCTGTTTTTT
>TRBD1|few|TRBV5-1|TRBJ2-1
CASSLMPGQGLGEQFF
TGCGCCAGCAGCCTCATGCCCGGACAGGGTTTAGGTGAGCAGTTCTTC
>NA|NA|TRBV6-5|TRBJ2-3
CASSSPVEAADTQYF
TGTGCCAGCAGTTCCCCTGTAGAAGCGGCAGATACGCAGTATTTT
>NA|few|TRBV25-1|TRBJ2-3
CASSESGRGTDTQYF
TGTGCCAGCAGTGAATCCGGGCGTGGCACAGATACGCAGTATTTT
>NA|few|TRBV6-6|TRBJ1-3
CASSGGEYTIYF
TGTGCCAGCAGTGGGGGAGAGTACACCATATATTTT
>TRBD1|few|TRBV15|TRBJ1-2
CATQPRDRGLGYTF
TGTGCCACCCAACCCAGGGACAGGGGTCTGGGCTACACCTTC
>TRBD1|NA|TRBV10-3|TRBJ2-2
CATTGTGVVSTGELFF
TGTGCCACCACCGGGACAGGGGTGGTCAGCACCGGGGAGCTGTTTTTT
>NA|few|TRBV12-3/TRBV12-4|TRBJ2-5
CASSASTAQETQYF
TGTGCCAGCAGTGCCTCGACAGCCCAAGAGACCCAGTACTTC
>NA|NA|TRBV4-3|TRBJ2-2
CASSQDSGAGELFF
TGCGCCAGCAGCCAAGATTCCGGAGCCGGGGAGCTGTTTTTT
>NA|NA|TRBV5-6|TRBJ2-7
CASSPPEQYF
TGTGCCAGCAGCCCCCCGGAGCAGTACTTC
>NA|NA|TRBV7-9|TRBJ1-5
CASSREKGPQHF
TGTGCCAGCAGCCGTGAAAAGGGGCCCCAGCATTTT